The 30 T cell receptor beta chains listed next were all sequenced from one sample in a study of blood T cell repertoires in COVID-19. Produced via immunoSEQ multiplex PCR; TCRdb's table is partial and in-frame only. The sample has approximately 240,000 clones, approximately 84% seen once; the top ten hold 4% to 4.5%. Sequences were obtained from peripheral blood. Source of these receptors: a man between 50 and 59 years old with acute or convalescent COVID-19.

The CDR3 sequence: CASSQDDQGGTEAFF. The CDR3, as DNA: TGTGCCAGCAGCCAAGATGACCAGGGAGGGACTGAAGCTTTCTTT. V is TRBV4-2 and J is TRBJ1-1, with D perhaps matching TRBD1 (5 bases). V gave up 0 bases and J gave up 5 bases, with 13 bases separating them. The CDR3 is 15 amino acids. Germline CDR1 LGHNA, CDR2 YNFKEQ.

This clone was seen once. The chain links TRBV5-1 to TRBJ2-7, with 7 bases fitting TRBD1. Germline-derived CDR1 and CDR2 are SGHRS and YFSETQ. Trimming removed 0 bases from V and 4 bases from J; junction bases left unmatched: 7. This CDR3 has 15 residues. The CDR3 is CASSLGSGGNYEQYF. CDR3 bases: TGCGCCAGCAGCTTGGGCTCAGGGGGAAATTACGAGCAGTACTTC.

The J gene is TRBJ1-4, the V gene TRBV28; TRBD1 is a possible D gene (5 bases). The germline gives CDR1 MDHEN, CDR2 SYDVKM. V gave up 6 bases and J gave up 12 bases, with 17 bases separating them. The CDR3 has 13 amino acids. This CDR3 reads CASSNTGGVQLFF. The CDR3 DNA follows: TGTGCCAGCAGCAACACCGGGGGGGTGCAACTGTTTTTT.

The V and J genes are TRBV19 and TRBJ1-4; D is unclear. CDR3 size: 15 residues. V was pared by 3 bases and J by 6 bases, with 14 bases between. The germline CDR1 and CDR2 sequences are LNHDA and SQIVND (reference sequence). Written as DNA, the CDR3 is TGTGCCAGTAGTATCGTACAGAAGCCGTATGAAAAACTGTTTTTT. This sequence encodes CASSIVQKPYEKLFF.

The chain combines TRBV6-5 with TRBJ2-7; weak D call: TRBD2 (7 bases). Per the germline V gene, CDR1 is MNHEY and CDR2 is SVGAGI. V shed 6 bases and J shed 3 bases, with 18 bases lying between them. This CDR3 has 15 amino acids. The CDR3 loop is CASSHKQGGSYEQYF. CDR3 DNA sequence: TGTGCCAGCAGCCACAAACAGGGCGGGAGCTACGAGCAGTACTTC.

The chain combines TRBV6-5 with TRBJ1-3; no clear D gene. This CDR3 spans 14 amino acids. In germline, CDR1 is MNHEY, CDR2 SVGAGI. V lost 6 bases, J lost 0 bases, and 9 bases lay in between. CDR3: CASRFSLSGNTIYF. CDR3 nucleotides: TGTGCCAGCAGGTTTTCCCTCTCTGGAAACACCATATATTTT.

J is TRBJ2-7 and V is TRBV28; 7 bases match TRBD1. This CDR3 has 14 amino acids. The germline gives CDR1 MDHEN, CDR2 SYDVKM. J was trimmed by 3 bases and V by 5 bases; bases with no gene match: 7. The CDR3 is CASSLPAGGYEQYF. The CDR3, as DNA: TGTGCCAGCAGTCTCCCGGCAGGGGGCTACGAGCAGTACTTC.

The chain links TRBV6-2 or TRBV6-3 to TRBJ2-3; TRBD2 matches at 8 bases. Germline V CDR1 and CDR2: MNHEY, SVGEGT. With 2 bases clipped from V and 1 base from J, the junction kept 8 bases outside the gene matches. The length of the CDR3 is 17 residues. Here the CDR3 reads CASSYPLAGPRTDTQYF. DNA for the CDR3: TGTGCCAGCAGTTACCCTTTAGCGGGGCCCCGCACAGATACGCAGTATTTT.

The chain links TRBV3-1 (or the pseudogene TRBV3-2) to TRBJ2-2, with no clear D. V was pared by 5 bases and J by 5 bases, with 12 bases between. CDR3 length: 14 amino acids. Germline CDR1 is LGHDT and CDR2 is YNNKEL (reference sequence). The CDR3 spells CASSTYPGTGELFF. The CDR3 nucleotides read TGTGCCAGCAGCACGTACCCCGGGACCGGGGAGCTGTTTTTT.

The chain employs TRBV2 and TRBJ2-3; 10 nucleotides line up with TRBD2. V gave up 5 bases and J gave up 6 bases; unmatched junction bases: 8. Germline CDR1 SNHLY, CDR2 FYNNEI. The CDR3 contains 15 residues. This chain's CDR3 is CASSSSGGLLDTQYF. CDR3 DNA: TGTGCCAGCAGTAGTAGCGGGGGGTTGCTGGATACGCAGTATTTT.

The gene calls are TRBV19 and TRBJ2-1; 13 bases match TRBD2. The V gene end was trimmed by 6 bases and the J gene end by 7 bases; junction bases not matched to a gene: 6. Germline V gene data show CDR1 as LNHDA and CDR2 as SQIVND (reference sequence). The CDR3 covers 15 residues. This CDR3 is CASRWTSGGVNEQFF. Written as DNA, the CDR3 is TGTGCCAGTAGGTGGACTAGCGGGGGAGTGAATGAGCAGTTCTTC.

This clone was picked up a small number of times. The CDR3 bases are TGTGCCAGCAGCTTTCGATTAGGGACAGGGGGATACAATGAGCAGTTCTTC. Translated, it gives CASSFRLGTGGYNEQFF. The chain is built from TRBV7-2 and TRBJ2-1, with TRBD1 matching 11 bases. The CDR3 contains 17 residues. With V trimmed by 3 bases and J by 4 bases, 8 bases remained unmatched. Per the germline V gene, CDR1 is SGHTA and CDR2 is FQGNSA.

This chain connects TRBV3-1 (or the pseudogene TRBV3-2) to TRBJ2-3, with D perhaps matching TRBD1 (6 bases). Trimming cost V 0 bases and J 0 bases, with 19 bases left between them. The CDR3 runs 19 residues. In germline, CDR1 is LGHDT, CDR2 YNNKEL (reference sequence). The CDR3 here is CASSQDPPHRATSTDTQYF. The CDR3 DNA is TGTGCCAGCAGCCAAGATCCCCCCCACAGGGCTACTAGCACAGATACGCAGTATTTT.

This clone was seen only once. Germline is not matched at one junction end, which may reflect a read error. The chain joins TRBV12-3 or TRBV12-4 to TRBJ2-7, with 9 bases fitting TRBD1. The CDR3 consists of 12 residues. The CDR3 nucleotides are TGTGCCAGCAGTCAAACCTGGACAGGGGTTTTCTTC. Its translation is CASSQTWTGVFF.

J is TRBJ2-3 and V is TRBV11-2; D not certain. Germline V gives CDR1 SGHAT, CDR2 FQNNGV. CDR3 length: 14 amino acids. Trimming removed 0 bases from V and 3 bases from J, with 7 bases in between. CDR3 amino acids: CASSLEAETDTQYF. The CDR3 bases are TGTGCCAGCAGCTTAGAGGCGGAAACAGATACGCAGTATTTT.

This clone has a single count. V and J are TRBV19 and TRBJ1-1; D may be TRBD1 (5 bases). The CDR3 extends over 12 amino acids. Looked up from germline, CDR1 is LNHDA and CDR2 is SQIVND (reference sequence). Trimming pared 5 bases from V and 4 bases from J, leaving 8 bases between. CDR3 region: CASSQGTTEAFF. CDR3 sequence (DNA): TGTGCCAGTAGTCAGGGTACCACTGAAGCTTTCTTT.

The genes are TRBV6-5 and TRBJ1-5, with 7 bases aligning to TRBD1. Trimming at V came to 5 bases and at J to 4 bases, leaving 8 bases not matched to a gene. In germline, CDR1 is MNHEY, CDR2 SVGAGI. The CDR3 runs 15 residues. CDR3 nucleotide sequence: TGTGCCAGCAGTCCCCGACAGGGCAATAATCAGCCCCAGCATTTT. Translation: CASSPRQGNNQPQHF.

The chain couples TRBV2 to TRBJ1-4; 7 positions match TRBD1. Germline V CDR1 and CDR2: SNHLY, FYNNEI. Germline trimming cut 6 bases from V and 3 bases from J; bases unmatched to any gene: 4. The CDR3 has 14 amino acids. CDR3 sequence (DNA): TGTGCCAGCAGGCGGGACAGCTCTAATGAAAAACTGTTTTTT. This sequence encodes CASRRDSSNEKLFF.

The chain joins TRBV28 to TRBJ2-2; weak D call: TRBD2 (6 bases). Germline V gene lookup returns CDR1 MDHEN and CDR2 SYDVKM. This CDR3 spans 17 amino acids. Deletions cut 3 bases from V and 0 bases from J, with 14 bases between. In DNA, the CDR3 is TGTGCCAGCAGTTTTCCGGAGGGGACGTCGAACACCGGGGAGCTGTTTTTT. Translated: CASSFPEGTSNTGELFF.

J is TRBJ1-1 and V is TRBV7-9; weak D call: TRBD1 (5 bases). The CDR3 has 15 residues. The germline V and J ends were trimmed by 1 base and 0 bases, with 9 bases remaining between them. CDR1 is SEHNR, CDR2 FQNEAQ, per germline (reference sequence). CDR3 nucleotides: TGTGCCAGCAGCTTAGTGAAGGGGCTGAACACTGAAGCTTTCTTT. Its protein is CASSLVKGLNTEAFF.

CDR3 residues: CASSSDAQGMAFF. CDR3 DNA sequence: TGTGCCAGCAGTTCCGACGCCCAGGGCATGGCTTTCTTT. The chain uses TRBV6-5 and TRBJ1-1, with a weak D call TRBD1 (5 bases). The V end lost 4 bases, the J end lost 11 bases, and 17 bases lay between the germline ends. The CDR3 sequence is 13 residues long. The V gene's germline CDR1 is MNHEY and CDR2 SVGAGI.

This clone was detected a few times. The chain couples TRBV7-9 to TRBJ1-4; D is uncertain. The CDR3 totals 14 residues. With 5 bases removed from V and 5 bases from J, the gap between germline ends came to 12 bases. Per the germline V gene, CDR1 is SEHNR and CDR2 is FQNEAQ (reference sequence). CDR3 DNA sequence: TGTGCCAGCAGCCCCCCGACCGGGAATGAAAAACTGTTTTTT. It encodes CASSPPTGNEKLFF.

This chain uses TRBV6-5 with TRBJ1-6; D possibly corresponds to TRBD1 (5 bases). Looked up from germline, CDR1 is MNHEY and CDR2 is SVGAGI. This CDR3 has 12 amino acids. The V gene lost 7 bases and the J gene lost 9 bases, with 10 bases spanning the gap. CDR3 in amino acids: CASIRAGSPLHF. CDR3 sequence (DNA): TGTGCCAGCATCAGGGCAGGTTCACCCCTCCACTTT.

CDR3 sequence: CALYYRDRDNQPQHF. The CDR3 bases are TGTGCCCTTTACTACCGGGACAGGGACAATCAGCCCCAGCATTTT. This chain uses TRBV10-3 with TRBJ1-5; TRBD1 matches at 9 bases. V lost 11 bases and J lost 3; bases outside the gene matches: 11. The CDR3 extends over 15 amino acids. CDR1 and CDR2 (germline): ENHRY, SYGVKD.

V usage is TRBV11-2 and J usage is TRBJ1-2, with D perhaps matching TRBD1 (6 bases). Trimming left V 5 bases short and J 11 bases short, with 18 bases between. Germline V gene lookup returns CDR1 SGHAT and CDR2 FQNNGV. This CDR3 comprises 13 residues. This chain's CDR3 is CASSPGELTAYTF. CDR3 sequence (DNA): TGTGCCAGCAGCCCAGGGGAATTGACAGCTTACACCTTC.

This sequence joins TRBV11-2 and TRBJ2-7; the D gene is possibly TRBD2 (5 bases). The ends were cut back, 0 bases at V and 1 base at J, with 13 bases in the middle. This CDR3 has 16 residues. Germline CDR1 reads SGHAT; CDR2 reads FQNNGV. Here the CDR3 reads CASSLDRTVASYEQYF. In DNA, the CDR3 is TGTGCCAGCAGCTTAGATAGAACAGTAGCGTCCTACGAGCAGTACTTC.

The V gene is TRBV18, the J gene TRBJ2-6, with 7 bases aligning to TRBD1. V gave up 1 base and J gave up 0 bases; unmatched junction bases: 6. The CDR3 runs to 18 residues. Germline assignment: CDR1 KGHSH and CDR2 LQKENI. CDR3: CASSPLGQLLSGANVLTF. CDR3 nucleotide sequence: TGTGCCAGCTCACCACTGGGACAGCTACTCTCTGGGGCCAACGTCCTGACTTTC.

This clone was observed at least ten times. The CDR3 spells CASRESDTQYF. The DNA of the CDR3 is TGTGCCAGCAGAGAGTCAGATACGCAGTATTTT. The J gene is TRBJ2-3, the V gene TRBV21-1; TRBD2 reflects the table's D call only, with no check against the DNA. TRBV21-1 counts as a pseudogene. The CDR3 consists of 11 residues.

This clone was observed a single time. The chain carries TRBV7-6 and TRBJ2-2; perhaps TRBD1 as D (7 bases). The CDR3 is made up of 16 amino acids. The germline V gene has CDR1 SGHVS and CDR2 FNYEAQ. V lost 1 base and J 2 bases, leaving 11 bases between the germline ends. The CDR3 here is CASSLGGGGNTGELFF. CDR3 nucleotides: TGTGCCAGCAGCTTAGGTGGAGGGGGCAACACCGGGGAGCTGTTTTTT.

CDR3: CASRRTEQETQYF. DNA of the CDR3: TGCGCCAGCAGAAGGACAGAACAAGAGACCCAGTACTTC. This chain links TRBV5-1 with TRBJ2-5; D is perhaps TRBD1 (6 bases). Trimming took 5 bases from V and 2 from J, leaving 10 bases between them. The CDR3 spans 13 residues. CDR1 SGHRS and CDR2 YFSETQ come from the germline V gene. The full variable domain, in which reference TRBV5-1 and TRBJ2-5 provide the parts outside the CDR3, is KAGVTQTPRYLIKTRGQQVTLSCSPISGHRSVSWYQQTPGQGLQFLFEYFSETQRNKGNFPGRFSGRQFSNSRSEMNVSTLELGDSALYLCASRRTEQETQYFGPGTRLLVL.